The source of this T cell receptor (beta chain) is a study of T cell repertoires in cytomegalovirus infection. Background on the study: Public TCR beta signatures indicated both CMV infection and matching HLA type. General study findings and limits: Cumulative frequency (of public TCR beta family members) identified carriers of CMV plus the relevant HLA. The ex vivo response was dominated by HLA-C-restricted CMV-specific TCR beta clonotypes.

As to this clonotype: As yet, its antigen is unknown.

V gave up 5 bases and J gave up 2 bases, with 4 bases separating them. This CDR3 has 12 amino acids. Germline-derived CDR1 and CDR2 are SGHAT and FQNNGV. One entry per CDR3 protein, called by TCRdb with MiXCR from the reads. Found here are 100,000 or so distinct CDR3 sequences, 16% of them singletons; the top ten hold 8% to 9.5%. The V call is TRBV11-2, the J call TRBJ2-1; D is ambiguous. The TCR was taken from a human donor in good health (CMV status not recorded). Some clones in this sample may be carry-over from other donors' samples. What was sequenced was PBMCs. Written as DNA, the CDR3 is TGTGCCAGCAGCCTAGCCTACAATGAGCAGTTCTTC. It translates to CASSLAYNEQFF.